One sample yielded the 14 T cell receptor beta chains listed below, sequenced in a study of shared clonotypes between healthy human individuals. Terminally differentiated effector memory CD45RA+ cells were excluded by CCR7 positive selection of CD45RO-negative cells. Repertoires were generated with immunoSEQ multiplex PCR, while TCRdb's copy carries only in-frame clones and drops some. Of about 600,000 clones in the sample, 98% were seen once. The sequencing input was naive CD8+ T cells sorted from blood. The receptors originated from a man aged 30 to 45 in good health.

This clone showed up just once. V and J are TRBV2 and TRBJ1-2; 9 bases line up with TRBD1. Trimming took 6 bases from V and 4 from J; bases not matched to a gene: 6. Germline V CDR1 and CDR2: SNHLY, FYNNEI. This CDR3 has 14 residues. The DNA for the CDR3 is TGTGCCAGCAGGGCACAGGGGGCGGCCTATGGCTACACCTTC. Translated: CASRAQGAAYGYTF. Based on the CDR3 plus reference TRBV2 and TRBJ1-2, the full variable domain is EPEVTQTPSHQVTQMGQEVILRCVPISNHLYFYWYRQILGQKVEFLVSFYNNEISEKSEIFDDQFSVERPDGSNFTLKIRSTKLEDSAMYFCASRAQGAAYGYTFGSGTRLTVV.

The V call is TRBV4-3, the J call TRBJ1-4; 10 bases match TRBD1. The CDR3 spans 17 residues. V dropped 1 base and J dropped 5; count of bases not matched to a gene: 7. The germline gives CDR1 LGHNA, CDR2 YSLEER. As DNA, the CDR3 is TGCGCCAGCAGCCAAGCCATTTTGGACAGGGGGAATGAAAAACTGTTTTTT. Translated: CASSQAILDRGNEKLFF.

This chain links TRBV29-1 with TRBJ2-7, with 9 bases fitting TRBD2. Looked up from germline, CDR1 is SQVTM and CDR2 is ANQGSEA. This CDR3 comprises 15 residues. Trimming removed 4 bases from V and 0 bases from J; junction bases left unmatched: 7. CDR3 bases: TGCAGCGTTGGGCGGGGGGGCAGGTACTCCTACGAGCAGTACTTC. This encodes CSVGRGGRYSYEQYF.

This rearrangement joins TRBV30 to TRBJ1-2; 9 bases match TRBD1. With 5 bases clipped from V and 3 bases from J, the junction kept 7 bases outside the gene matches. Germline V CDR1 and CDR2: GTSNPN, SVGIG (reference sequence). CDR3 length equals 14 residues. CDR3 bases: TGTGCCTGGTGGACAGGGGAAGCTTACTATGGCTACACCTTC. It codes for CAWWTGEAYYGYTF.

This chain uses TRBV28 with TRBJ2-2; D unresolved. The CDR3 has 14 amino acids. The V and J ends lost 3 bases and 6 bases respectively, with 11 bases between them. Per germline, CDR1 MDHEN and CDR2 SYDVKM. The DNA of the CDR3 is TGTGCCAGCAGTTTGAGGCAGTACTCCGGGGAGCTGTTTTTT. It yields the protein CASSLRQYSGELFF.

The chain couples TRBV27 to TRBJ1-5, with no clear D. The V gene's germline CDR1 is MNHEY and CDR2 SMNVEV (reference sequence). This CDR3 is 13 amino acids long. V was pared by 5 bases and J by 5 bases, with 10 bases between. The CDR3 here is CASSVYWDQPQHF. The CDR3 DNA is TGTGCCAGCAGTGTATACTGGGATCAGCCCCAGCATTTT.

This chain links TRBV4-1 with TRBJ1-5; 7 bases map to TRBD1. The CDR3 has 20 residues. The trim removed 3 bases at V and 2 bases at J, leaving 19 bases unmatched. Germline V gene sequence: CDR1 MGHRA, CDR2 YSYEKL. CDR3 protein: CASSQFQGGGVVLGNQPQHF. Written as DNA, the CDR3 is TGCGCCAGCAGCCAGTTCCAGGGGGGGGGTGTTGTTCTTGGCAATCAGCCCCAGCATTTT.

This sequence joins TRBV5-4 and TRBJ1-1; a weak D match, TRBD1 (6 bases). V shed 2 bases and J shed 10 bases, with 12 bases lying between them. Germline V CDR1 and CDR2: SGHNT, YYREEE (reference sequence). The CDR3 has 12 amino acids. CDR3 loop: CASSLQGGVAFF. The CDR3 nucleotides read TGTGCCAGCAGCTTACAGGGTGGGGTAGCTTTCTTT.

This chain links TRBV7-9 with TRBJ1-1; 8 bases are a match to TRBD1. Germline V lookup: CDR1 SEHNR, CDR2 FQNEAQ (reference sequence). V dropped 5 bases and J dropped 3; count of bases not matched to a gene: 5. The CDR3 consists of 14 residues. The chain's CDR3 is CASSTLTGDTEAFF. The CDR3 DNA reads as TGTGCCAGCAGCACCCTGACAGGGGACACTGAAGCTTTCTTT.

The chain combines TRBV5-6 with TRBJ1-2; unclear D gene. Per germline, CDR1 SGHDT and CDR2 YYEEEE. The CDR3 loop spans 13 amino acids. V was shortened by 0 bases and J by 7 bases, with 10 bases between the two germline ends. The CDR3, as DNA: TGTGCCAGCAGCTTGGACGAGTGGCCTGGCTACACCTTC. This codes for CASSLDEWPGYTF.

J is TRBJ2-1 and V is TRBV30; 7 bases agree with TRBD2. V lost 7 bases, J lost 3 bases, and 6 bases stayed unmatched. CDR1 GTSNPN and CDR2 SVGIG come from the germline V gene (reference sequence). The CDR3 runs 13 residues. CDR3 coding DNA: TGTGCCTTCCAAGTAGCGGGCTACAATGAGCAGTTCTTC. This translates into CAFQVAGYNEQFF.

V is TRBV18 and J is TRBJ2-7; 7 bases are shared with TRBD2. The ends lost 3 bases at V and 3 bases at J; junction bases unmatched: 11. This CDR3 spans 16 amino acids. Germline CDR1 KGHSH, CDR2 LQKENI. DNA of the CDR3: TGTGCCAGCTCACCGGTGGGAGGGTCGGACGTCTACGAGCAGTACTTC. This encodes CASSPVGGSDVYEQYF.

The chain is built from TRBV4-1 and TRBJ2-1; TRBD2 aligns across 12 bases. The J segment lost 8 bases and the V segment lost 0 bases, leaving 8 bases of the junction unmatched. Per germline, CDR1 MGHRA and CDR2 YSYEKL. CDR3 length equals 17 residues. In DNA, the CDR3 is TGCGCCAGCAGCCAAGAAGGGCTAGCGGGAGGGCCGGATGAGCAGTTCTTC. This codes for CASSQEGLAGGPDEQFF.

V usage is TRBV6-5 and J usage is TRBJ2-7; D is uncertain. V shed 2 bases and J shed 5 bases, with 13 bases lying between them. The CDR3 length is 14 residues. The V gene's germline CDR1 is MNHEY and CDR2 SVGAGI. The CDR3 nucleotides read TGTGCCAGCAGTTACAGTGACGAAACTGACGAGCAGTACTTC. This encodes CASSYSDETDEQYF.